This T cell receptor beta chain was profiled in a study of identical twins. TCRdb itself ran the 5' RACE reads through MiXCR, one entry per CDR3 protein. The profile shows about 730,000 distinct CDR3 sequences, 20% to 25% of them singletons. Germline CDR1 reads SEHNR; CDR2 reads FQNEAQ (reference sequence). This CDR3 region has 15 residues. Germline trimming cut 7 bases from V and 4 bases from J; bases unmatched to any gene: 11. The same data also contributed to another study, on T cells expressing NK-cell markers.

The rearrangement links TRBV7-9 to TRBJ2-5; TRBD1 agrees at 8 bases. The receptor was derived from a young woman in good health. Sequencing input: PBMCs. CDR3 nucleotide sequence: TGTGCCAGCACCACTGGACAGGGTCCATTAGAGACCCAGTACTTC. It specifies CASTTGQGPLETQYF.